These T cell receptor beta chains were read from a single sample in a study of T-cell reconstitution after alpha-beta-depleted transplantation in children. MiXCR, run by TCRdb on the PCR reads, gives a single entry per CDR3 protein. In the table there are about 420,000 distinct CDR3 sequences, around 15% of which are singletons. The sequenced sample was PBMCs, mostly from graft donor cells, obtained 360 days after TCRalphabeta/CD19-depleted stem cell transplant. The receptor source for this set is a boy under three years old who had a stem cell transplant for Wiskott-Aldrich syndrome, so the T cells may come from the graft donor. The CDR3 runs from the conserved cysteine through the conserved F or W. The D gene is left open where the match is weak. Rows give clone size only sometimes, using once, few, many, or a class for an expanded clone.

>TRBJ2-1|TRBV7-8|TRBD2|-
TGTGCCAGCAGCTCATATATAGCGGGAGCAGACAATGAGCAGTTCTTC
CASSSYIAGADNEQFF
>TRBJ2-1|TRBV20-1|-|few
TGCAGTGCTAGAGATCTTCGGCAGGGGAATGAGCAGTTCTTC
CSARDLRQGNEQFF
>TRBJ1-5|TRBV10-3|-|few
TGTGCCATCAGTACGGACATTAGCAATCAGCCCCAGCATTTT
CAISTDISNQPQHF
>TRBJ2-2|TRBV5-1|-|few
TGCGCCAGCAGCTTGGAGTCAGTGAACACCGGGGAGCTGTTTTTT
CASSLESVNTGELFF
>TRBJ2-7|TRBV28|TRBD1|few
TGTGCCAGCAGTTTTTTCGGGACAGGCTCCTACGAGCAGTACTTC
CASSFFGTGSYEQYF
>TRBJ1-2|TRBV21-1|-|few
TGTGCCAGCAGCAAAGCTGTCAAGGAAAATGGCTACACCTTC
CASSKAVKENGYTF
>TRBJ2-1|TRBV29-1|TRBD2|-
TGCAGCGTTGAAACCCCTAGCGGGTTCCTGAGCTCCTACAATGAGCAGTTCTTC
CSVETPSGFLSSYNEQFF
>TRBJ2-2|TRBV6-2/TRBV6-3|-|-
TGTGCCAGCAAAAACAGCCATGCGAACACCGGGGAGCTGTTTTTT
CASKNSHANTGELFF
>TRBJ2-7|TRBV24-1|-|-
TGTGCCACCAGCTCCCGAGGGTTCTACGAGCAGTACTTC
CATSSRGFYEQYF
>TRBJ2-3|TRBV4-3|-|-
TGCGCCAGCAGCCAAGTTGGTTTCCGGGCGAATACTAGCACAGATACGCAGTATTTT
CASSQVGFRANTSTDTQYF
>TRBJ1-4|TRBV20-1|-|few
TGCAGTGCTAGAGGAAAAGAAAAACTGTTTTTT
CSARGKEKLFF
>TRBJ2-1|TRBV20-1|TRBD2|-
TGCAGTGCTAGAGGTCTAGCGGGAGGGGGCAATGAGCAGTTCTTC
CSARGLAGGGNEQFF
>TRBJ2-7|TRBV5-5|-|-
TGTGCCAGCAGCTTGTCTCGGAACATCTACGAGCAGTACTTC
CASSLSRNIYEQYF
>TRBJ2-7|TRBV29-1|-|-
TGCAGCGTTGACAGGGACGGATCCTACGAGCAGTACTTC
CSVDRDGSYEQYF
>TRBJ2-7|TRBV6-5|-|-
TGTGCCAGCAGTTACTCGAGACGGGGTGTCTACGAGCAGTACTTC
CASSYSRRGVYEQYF
>TRBJ2-1|TRBV5-5|-|few
TGTGCCAGCAGCTTGGCGTCCGGCCATGAGCAGTTCTTC
CASSLASGHEQFF
>TRBJ1-1|TRBV12-3/TRBV12-4|-|-
TGTGCCAGCAGTTTGTCCCCCCCATCAGCTTTCTTT
CASSLSPPSAFF
>TRBJ1-2|TRBV7-9|TRBD1|-
TGTGCCAGCACCCCCGGCGCGGACAGGGGACTTAACTATGGCTACACCTTC
CASTPGADRGLNYGYTF
>TRBJ1-4|TRBV7-9|-|few
TGTGCCAGCAGCTTAGTAATCGACCGGGATGAAAAACTGTTTTTT
CASSLVIDRDEKLFF
>TRBJ2-5|TRBV5-1|-|few
TGCGCCAGCAGCTGGTGGGTCCAAGAGACCCAGTACTTC
CASSWWVQETQYF
>TRBJ2-1|TRBV27|-|few
TGTGCCAGCAGTTACCGGGACAGCGGGGACAATGAGCAGTTCTTC
CASSYRDSGDNEQFF
>TRBJ1-2|TRBV10-3|-|-
TGTGCCATCAGTGAGCCCGGACGACTCAATGGCTACACCTTC
CAISEPGRLNGYTF
>TRBJ1-6|TRBV20-1|TRBD1|-
TGCAGTGCTAGAAGGGACAGGGTGAGGTATAATTCACCCCTCCACTTT
CSARRDRVRYNSPLHF
>TRBJ2-2|TRBV29-1|TRBD1|-
TGCAGCGTTTGGGGGACAGCGAACACCGGGGAGCTGTTTTTT
CSVWGTANTGELFF
>TRBJ2-7|TRBV27|TRBD2|-
TGTGCCAGCAGTTTCATAGCGGGAAAGCGCGAGCAGTACTTC
CASSFIAGKREQYF
>TRBJ2-1|TRBV10-3|TRBD2|once
TGTGCCATCAGTTTAGCGGGAGGCGACCTCAATGAGCAGTTCTTC
CAISLAGGDLNEQFF
>TRBJ2-7|TRBV11-3|TRBD2|few
TGTGCCAGCAGCTTAGACACACTAGCGGGAGGGCCTGGCGAGCAGTACTTC
CASSLDTLAGGPGEQYF
>TRBJ2-1|TRBV6-5|-|-
TGTGCCAGCATTAGGACTGGCGGTGCCTACAATGAGCAGTTCTTC
CASIRTGGAYNEQFF
>TRBJ2-1|TRBV27|TRBD2|-
TGTGCCAGCACTCCTCGGACTAGCCGGGGTGAGCAGTTCTTC
CASTPRTSRGEQFF
>TRBJ1-4|TRBV5-1|-|-
TGCGCCAGCAGCTTGCGAGGCTCCTCGGTAACTAATGAAAAACTGTTTTTT
CASSLRGSSVTNEKLFF
>TRBJ2-3|TRBV6-1|-|-
TGTGCCAGCAGTGAATCCCGGATCTTTGATACGCAGTATTTT
CASSESRIFDTQYF
>TRBJ2-3|TRBV5-1|-|many
TGCGCCAGCAGCTTGGCCGGCTTCGACGATACGCAGTATTTT
CASSLAGFDDTQYF
>TRBJ2-1|TRBV12-3/TRBV12-4|-|-
TGTGCCAGCAGTTCAGGGATCGCGGCGGCGAATGAGCAGTTCTTC
CASSSGIAAANEQFF
>TRBJ2-1|TRBV6-1|TRBD1|-
TGTGCCAGCAGTGAAGTTGGACAGGGGGCACGAGAGCAGTTCTTC
CASSEVGQGAREQFF
>TRBJ2-7|TRBV18|TRBD2|many
TGTGCCAGCTCACCCCCCTCAGGAACTAGCGCCACCTACGAGCAGTACTTC
CASSPPSGTSATYEQYF
>TRBJ2-2|TRBV5-4|TRBD1|-
TGTGCCAGCAAACCCGGGACAGCGTCCTACACCGGGGAGCTGTTTTTT
CASKPGTASYTGELFF
>TRBJ2-5|TRBV7-9|-|few
TGTGCCAGCAGCTTAAGGGGCCTAGGGGAGACCCAGTACTTC
CASSLRGLGETQYF
>TRBJ2-2|TRBV5-1|TRBD1|few
TGCGCCAGCAGCCCGCGGACAGGTTTAAGCCCTACCGGGGAGCTGTTTTTT
CASSPRTGLSPTGELFF
>TRBJ2-1|TRBV5-1|TRBD2|-
TGCGCCAGCAGCAGACTAGCGGGAGGGCCCGGTAGCTCCTACAATGAGCAGTTCTTC
CASSRLAGGPGSSYNEQFF
>TRBJ2-2|TRBV5-1|TRBD1|-
TGCGCCAGCAGCTTAATCCTCAAGACAGGGCGCAACACCGGGGAGCTGTTTTTT
CASSLILKTGRNTGELFF
>TRBJ2-7|TRBV20-1|-|few
TGCAGTGCTACTAGTTCCCTCCGGGACACCCTTTACGAGCAGTACTTC
CSATSSLRDTLYEQYF